The 10 T cell receptor beta chains reported below all come from one sample, sequenced in a study of control samples from healthy donors and cancer patients. Measured with immunoSEQ multiplex PCR; TCRdb has only the in-frame clones, and not every one. The sample yields 130,000 to 150,000 clones, about 90% seen once. Sequencing was performed on blood. The receptors stem from a man aged 25 to 40 in good health.

The rearrangement uses TRBV27 and TRBJ2-1; D ambiguous. The V end lost 5 bases, the J end lost 14 bases, and 22 bases lay between the germline ends. This CDR3 region has 14 residues. The germline gives CDR1 MNHEY, CDR2 SMNVEV (reference sequence). The CDR3 is CASSTLSGQSQEFF. CDR3 bases: TGTGCCAGCAGTACCCTTTCCGGGCAAAGCCAGGAGTTCTTC.

The chain is built from TRBV7-2 and TRBJ1-5; perhaps TRBD1 as D (6 bases). Germline V gene lookup returns CDR1 SGHTA and CDR2 FQGNSA. The CDR3 loop spans 13 amino acids. Between the trimmed V and J ends, which lost 4 bases and 7 bases, there was a span of 11 bases. CDR3 in amino acids: CASSYRDGQPQHF. The CDR3 DNA follows: TGTGCCAGCAGCTACAGGGACGGGCAGCCCCAGCATTTT.

This chain uses TRBV25-1 with TRBJ1-2; D not resolved. V lost 3 bases, J lost 8 bases, and 10 bases lay in between. This CDR3 region has 12 residues. In germline, CDR1 is MGHDK, CDR2 SYGVNS. CDR3 sequence (DNA): TGTGCCAGCAGTGACTCCTCGGGGGGCTACACCTTC. Amino acid sequence: CASSDSSGGYTF.

CDR3 amino acids: CASSQTQGTMEQNEKLFF. The CDR3 bases are TGTGCCAGCAGCCAAACACAGGGGACAATGGAACAAAATGAAAAACTGTTTTTT. The rearrangement joins TRBV3-1 (or the pseudogene TRBV3-2) to TRBJ1-4; 7 positions agree with TRBD1. Germline V CDR1 and CDR2: LGHDT, YNNKEL (reference sequence). The trim removed 2 bases at V and 5 bases at J, leaving 14 bases unmatched. The CDR3 is 18 residues long.

The chain uses TRBV7-8 and TRBJ1-1; 8 positions match TRBD1. There are 19 residues in the CDR3. CDR1 and CDR2 (germline): SGHVS, FQNEAQ. The J segment lost 5 bases and the V segment lost 1 base, leaving 18 bases of the junction unmatched. DNA for the CDR3: TGTGCCAGCAGCTTAGTGGGAAGTGGGCAGGGGGCGCCGGGGACTGAAGCTTTCTTT. Translation: CASSLVGSGQGAPGTEAFF.

This CDR3 is CASSARSGGNEQFF. Here the CDR3 DNA reads TGTGCCAGCAGCGCCCGGTCCGGGGGCAATGAGCAGTTCTTC. This chain connects TRBV3-1 (or the pseudogene TRBV3-2) to TRBJ2-1; possible D gene TRBD2, 6 bases. The CDR3 consists of 14 residues. V shed 5 bases and J shed 6 bases, with 14 bases lying between them. Germline V gene lookup returns CDR1 LGHDT and CDR2 YNNKEL (reference sequence).

This chain connects TRBV19 to TRBJ1-2; D perhaps matches TRBD1 (6 bases). This CDR3 has 15 residues. Germline CDR1 is LNHDA and CDR2 is SQIVND (reference sequence). V was shortened by 5 bases and J by 3 bases, with 16 bases between the two germline ends. The CDR3 bases are TGTGCCAGTAGTCCTACAGGGTTGTCTGACTATGGCTACACCTTC. Its protein is CASSPTGLSDYGYTF.

This clone has more than one count but fewer than ten. The chain couples TRBV6-4 to TRBJ1-6; unclear D gene. Germline-derived CDR1 and CDR2 are MRHNA and SNTAGT. Trimming pared 3 bases from V and 6 bases from J, leaving 6 bases between. The CDR3 consists of 13 residues. The CDR3 nucleotides are TGTGCCAGCAGTGAGGGGATTAATTCACCCCTCCACTTT. This sequence encodes CASSEGINSPLHF.

The chain combines TRBV28 with TRBJ1-2; 7 nucleotides agree with TRBD1. V lost 2 bases to trimming and J lost 0 bases; unmatched junction nucleotides: 3. This CDR3 has 15 amino acids. The germline V gene encodes CDR1 MDHEN and CDR2 SYDVKM. The CDR3 bases are TGTGCCAGCAGTTTAACCGGGACAGCTAACTATGGCTACACCTTC. Its protein product is CASSLTGTANYGYTF.

The J gene is TRBJ2-3, the V gene TRBV24-1, with D possibly matching TRBD1 (7 bases). This CDR3 is 17 amino acids long. Germline values: CDR1 KGHDR, CDR2 SFDVKD. The ends were cut back, 4 bases at V and 5 bases at J, with 21 bases in the middle. The CDR3 reads CATSDQGQEGPVDTQYF. DNA of the CDR3: TGTGCCACCAGTGACCAAGGACAGGAGGGTCCAGTAGATACGCAGTATTTT.